The T cell receptor (beta chain) under discussion was sequenced for a study of blood T cell repertoires in COVID-19. In the study overall: The origin of the acute and convalescent COVID-19 samples was the United States, Italy and Spain.

CDR1 and CDR2 (germline): MGHRA, YSYEKL. Germline trimming cut 4 bases from V and 8 bases from J; bases unmatched to any gene: 6. This CDR3 is 14 amino acids long. Original methodology: Scientists estimated how many nucleated cells there were by amplifying reference gene primers. Sequencing used immunoSEQ multiplex PCR; TCRdb keeps in-frame clones, though not all of them. The DNA was the basis for D and trimming; V, J and clone size are from that table. In the table there are roughly 250,000 clones, 70% to 90% of which are singletons. This TCR came from a woman aged 40 to 50 who had recovered from COVID-19. The chain joins TRBV4-1 to TRBJ2-1, with 9 bases matching TRBD2. The sample was peripheral blood. This CDR3 is CASSLRTSAYEQFF. CDR3 DNA sequence: TGCGCCAGCAGCCTCCGGACTAGCGCCTATGAGCAGTTCTTC.